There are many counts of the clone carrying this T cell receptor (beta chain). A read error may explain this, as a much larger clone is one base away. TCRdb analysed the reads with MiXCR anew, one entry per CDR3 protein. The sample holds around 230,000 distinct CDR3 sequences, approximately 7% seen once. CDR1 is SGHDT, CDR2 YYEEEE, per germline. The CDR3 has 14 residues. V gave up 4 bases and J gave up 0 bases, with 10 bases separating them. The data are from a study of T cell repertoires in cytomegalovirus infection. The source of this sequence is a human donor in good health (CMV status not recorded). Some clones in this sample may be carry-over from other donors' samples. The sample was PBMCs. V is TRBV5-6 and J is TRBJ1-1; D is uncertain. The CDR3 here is CASSPRAVNTEAFF. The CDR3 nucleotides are TGTGCCAGCAGCCCGCGGGCGGTGAACACTGAAGCTTTCTTT.